The clone carrying this T cell receptor (beta chain) is medium-sized by share. Trimming at V came to 5 bases and at J to 2 bases, leaving 3 bases not matched to a gene. Germline V gene data show CDR1 as DFQATT and CDR2 as SNEGSKA (reference sequence). The CDR3 has 14 residues. The data are from a study of early T cells in non-severe SARS-CoV-2 infection. MiXCR was run by TCRdb on the 5' RACE reads, yielding one entry per CDR3 protein. The table includes approximately 26,000 distinct CDR3 sequences, roughly 5.4% detected once. Sequencing was carried out using whole blood. The chain combines TRBV20-1 with TRBJ2-1; the match to TRBD2 covers 10 bases. This clonotype originated in an adult who was a healthcare worker with PCR-confirmed SARS-CoV-2 infection or an uninfected control (not recorded which). The CDR3 is CSALGLAAYNEQFF. As DNA, the CDR3 is TGCAGTGCTTTAGGACTAGCGGCCTACAATGAGCAGTTCTTC.